This T cell receptor (beta chain) was sequenced in a study of OX40 agonist ivuxolimab in advanced cancers. With regard to the full study: Ivuxolimab, which targeted the costimulatory receptor OX40 (CD134), was an agonistic, fully human IgG2 monoclonal antibody. Intravenous ivuxolimab was administered to patients every 2 weeks at six dose levels: 0.01, 0.1, 0.3, 1.5, 3 and 10 mg/kg. Of the roughly 52 patients in dose escalation, about 19 had hepatocellular carcinoma, around 15 had melanoma, 9 had renal cell carcinoma and 9 had head and neck cancer. In the dose-escalation cohort, over 65% of patients were male, and the mean age was approximately 60 years, with a range of 23 to 79. Patients were allowed to have had prior anti-PD-1, anti-PD-L1 or anti-CTLA-4 therapy, and around 43% of the dose-escalation patients had been treated with checkpoint inhibitors. Partial responses occurred in three dose-escalation patients: two with cutaneous melanoma and one with hepatocellular carcinoma. Peripheral TCRbeta sequencing was intended to test whether TCR sequence diversity was altered and clonal T-cell expansion was caused by ivuxolimab. The paper describes the monotherapy dose-escalation part (N of about 54 patients) of the phase I trial of ivuxolimab.

Findings and caveats that apply to the study as a whole: The antigen specificity of the clonally expanded peripheral T cells was not determined. Low levels of normalized T-cell clonal expansion were also seen in some nonresponding patients. After ivuxolimab, more expanded clones were found on average in CD8+ T cells than in CD4+ T cells. In partial responders in the 0.1-3.0 mg/kg groups, normalized peripheral clonal expansion was found to be among the lowest, especially among CD8+ T cells. At doses from 0.1 to 3.0 mg/kg, clonal expansion was seen in both CD4+ and CD8+ blood T cells between baseline and week 6.

Genomic DNA was isolated from the sorted cells so that the TCRbeta CDR3 region could be sequenced. The immunoSEQ Assay was used for sequencing of TCRbeta CDR3 regions. TCRdb retrieved this table from immuneACCESS and kept in-frame rearrangements only. Not all clones are present; in checked studies, unresolved V genes account for under half, and no reason is known for the remainder. In all, the sample holds 65,000 to 95,000 clones, and roughly 84% of those were seen once. The ten largest clones represent 3% to 4.5% of the sample. The trial excluded patients who had a history of autoimmune disease or were on systemic immunosuppression. In every dose cohort, peripheral blood was drawn for TCR sequencing at baseline, cycle 4 day 1, and cycle 7 day 1. Samples came from an open-label, multicenter, first-in-human phase I dose-escalation trial of ivuxolimab. Adults with locally advanced or metastatic head and neck squamous cell, hepatocellular, melanoma or renal cell carcinoma were enrolled in the trial. CD4+ and CD8+ T cells were sorted separately from peripheral blood before TCR sequencing.

This clone has only a few counts. Its antigen is not yet known. No much larger clone exists at a distance of one base, and base qualities are not known. The trim is 3 bases for V and 4 bases for J, with a gap of 6 bases between the germline ends. Its CDR3 holds 11 amino acids, cysteine through phenylalanine. The entry retains the CDR3 DNA only, 33 bases that are in frame from base 1. Taken from the germline V gene (reference sequence), the CDR1 and CDR2 loops are DFQATT and SNEGSKA. The material was CD4+ or CD8+ T cells sorted from blood, obtained in a trial of the OX40 agonist ivuxolimab. This sequence uses TRBV20-1 and TRBJ2-5; no confident D gene assignment can be made. The source of this sequence is an adult with an advanced solid tumor such as melanoma, head and neck, liver or kidney cancer. The CDR3 loop reads CSASPPETQYF. The nucleotide sequence reads TGCAGTGCTAGCCCTCCAGAGACCCAGTACTTC.